This T cell receptor beta chain was sequenced for a study of T cell responses to AZD1222 COVID-19 vaccine. CDR1 and CDR2 from the germline V gene are LNHNV and YYDKDF (reference sequence). V lost 8 bases and J lost 1, with 17 bases in between. The CDR3 extends over 15 amino acids. Assay: immunoSEQ multiplex PCR; the TCRdb copy retains only in-frame clones and omits some. This table holds some 170,000 clones, approximately 94% found once. In this sample, this clone turned up a few times. The antigen is unknown. The study's findings and limits: Spike as a whole was targeted by vaccine-associated CD4 TCRs, dominant at 160-218 and 743-854. Females outnumbered males among donors, who were mostly white British; clonal diversity was possibly underestimated.

This sample comprised peripheral blood, obtained on day 0 of AZD1222 vaccination. The source is an adult in good health. The chain employs TRBV15 and TRBJ1-1, with D possibly TRBD1 on 5 matching bases. The CDR3: CATRALTGRNTEAFF. The CDR3 region has the DNA TGTGCCACCCGGGCTCTCACAGGCCGGAACACTGAAGCTTTCTTT.